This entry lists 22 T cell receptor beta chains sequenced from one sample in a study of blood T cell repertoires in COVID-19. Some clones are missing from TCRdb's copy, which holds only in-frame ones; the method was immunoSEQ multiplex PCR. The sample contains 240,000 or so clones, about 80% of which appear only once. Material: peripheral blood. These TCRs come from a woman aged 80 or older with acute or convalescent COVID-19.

CDR3 loop: CASSYGPSRTGKYGYTF. CDR3 bases: TGTGCCAGCAGTTACGGTCCTAGTAGGACAGGAAAATATGGCTACACCTTC. This chain uses TRBV6-2 or TRBV6-3 with TRBJ1-2; 7 nucleotides line up with TRBD1. V trimming: 2 bases; J trimming: 5 bases; junction bases outside the gene matches: 14. Germline-derived CDR1 and CDR2 are MNHEY and SVGEGT. The CDR3 spans 17 residues.

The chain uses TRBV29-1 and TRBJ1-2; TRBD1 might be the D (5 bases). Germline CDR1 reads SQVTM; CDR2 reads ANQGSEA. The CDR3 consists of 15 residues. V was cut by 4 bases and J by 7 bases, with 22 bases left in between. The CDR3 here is CSVVPVYLPGGGYTF. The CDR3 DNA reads TGCAGCGTTGTTCCCGTTTATTTGCCGGGGGGTGGCTACACCTTC. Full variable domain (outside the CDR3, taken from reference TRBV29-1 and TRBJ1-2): SAVISQKPSRDICQRGTSLTIQCQVDSQVTMMFWYRQQPGQSLTLIATANQGSEATYESGFVIDKFPISRPNLTFSTLTVSNMSPEDSSIYLCSVVPVYLPGGGYTFGSGTRLTVV.

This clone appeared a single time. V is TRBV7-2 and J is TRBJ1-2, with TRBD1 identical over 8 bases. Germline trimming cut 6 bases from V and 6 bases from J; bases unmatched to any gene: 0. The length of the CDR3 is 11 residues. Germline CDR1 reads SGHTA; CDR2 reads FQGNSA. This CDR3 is CASRTGDGYTF. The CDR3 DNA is TGTGCCAGCAGGACAGGGGATGGCTACACCTTC.

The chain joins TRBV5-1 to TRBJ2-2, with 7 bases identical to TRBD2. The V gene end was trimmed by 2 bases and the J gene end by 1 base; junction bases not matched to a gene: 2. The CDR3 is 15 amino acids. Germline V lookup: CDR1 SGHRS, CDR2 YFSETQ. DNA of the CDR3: TGCGCCAGCAGCTTTGCTAGCGGGAACACCGGGGAGCTGTTTTTT. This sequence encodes CASSFASGNTGELFF.

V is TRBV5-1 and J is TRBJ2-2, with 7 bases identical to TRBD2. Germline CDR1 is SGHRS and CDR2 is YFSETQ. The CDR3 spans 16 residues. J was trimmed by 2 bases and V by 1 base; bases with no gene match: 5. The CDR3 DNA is TGCGCCAGCAGCTTGTACGGGAGGACCAACACCGGGGAGCTGTTTTTT. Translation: CASSLYGRTNTGELFF.

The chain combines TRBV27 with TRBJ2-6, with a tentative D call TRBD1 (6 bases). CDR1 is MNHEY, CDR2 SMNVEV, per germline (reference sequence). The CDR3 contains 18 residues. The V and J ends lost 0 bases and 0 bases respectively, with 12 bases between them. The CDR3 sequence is CASSLSGTPLSGANVLTF. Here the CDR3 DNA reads TGTGCCAGCAGTTTATCCGGGACACCCCTCTCTGGGGCCAACGTCCTGACTTTC.

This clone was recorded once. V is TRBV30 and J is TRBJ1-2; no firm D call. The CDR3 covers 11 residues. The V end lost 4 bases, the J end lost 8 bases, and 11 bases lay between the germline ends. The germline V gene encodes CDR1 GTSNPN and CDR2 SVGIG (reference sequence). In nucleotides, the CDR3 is TGTGCCTGGACCCCTTTGTTCGGCTACACCTTC. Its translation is CAWTPLFGYTF.

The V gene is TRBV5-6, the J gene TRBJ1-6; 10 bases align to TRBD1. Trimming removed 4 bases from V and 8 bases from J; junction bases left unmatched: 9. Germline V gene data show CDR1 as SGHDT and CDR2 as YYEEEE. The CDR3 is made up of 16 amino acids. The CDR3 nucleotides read TGTGCCAGCAGCCGCACCACGGGACAGGGGTATTCACCCCTCCACTTT. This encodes CASSRTTGQGYSPLHF.

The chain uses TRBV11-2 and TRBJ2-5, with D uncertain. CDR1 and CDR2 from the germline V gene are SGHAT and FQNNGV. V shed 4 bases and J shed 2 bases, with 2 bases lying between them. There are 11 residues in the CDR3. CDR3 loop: CASSSQETQYF. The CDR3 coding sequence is TGTGCCAGCAGCTCACAAGAGACCCAGTACTTC.

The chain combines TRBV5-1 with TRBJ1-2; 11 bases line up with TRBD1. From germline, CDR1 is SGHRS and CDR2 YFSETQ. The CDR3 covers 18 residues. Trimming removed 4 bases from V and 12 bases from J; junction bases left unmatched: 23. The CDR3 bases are TGCGCCAGCAGCCCCCCAGGGCTCAACGTCCCGGGACAGGGGGGGCACACCTTC. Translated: CASSPPGLNVPGQGGHTF.

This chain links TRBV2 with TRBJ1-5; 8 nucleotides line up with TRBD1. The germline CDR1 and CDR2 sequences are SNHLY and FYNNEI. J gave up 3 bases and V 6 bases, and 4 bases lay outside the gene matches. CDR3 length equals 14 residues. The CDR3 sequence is CASRTTGDNQPQHF. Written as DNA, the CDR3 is TGTGCCAGCAGAACGACAGGGGACAATCAGCCCCAGCATTTT.

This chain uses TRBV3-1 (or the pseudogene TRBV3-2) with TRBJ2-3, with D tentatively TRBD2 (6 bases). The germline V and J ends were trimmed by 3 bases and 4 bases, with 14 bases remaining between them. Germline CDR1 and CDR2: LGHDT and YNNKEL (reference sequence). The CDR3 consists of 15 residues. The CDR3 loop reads CASSQGSSAADTQYF. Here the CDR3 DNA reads TGTGCCAGCAGCCAGGGTTCTAGCGCTGCAGATACGCAGTATTTT.

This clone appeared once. CDR3 coding DNA: TGCAGACCGGGGAGCAATGAAAAACTGTTTTTT. This gives the protein CRPGSNEKLFF. The chain is built from TRBV29-1 and TRBJ1-4; D not resolved. The CDR3 has 11 residues. Germline values: CDR1 SQVTM, CDR2 ANQGSEA.

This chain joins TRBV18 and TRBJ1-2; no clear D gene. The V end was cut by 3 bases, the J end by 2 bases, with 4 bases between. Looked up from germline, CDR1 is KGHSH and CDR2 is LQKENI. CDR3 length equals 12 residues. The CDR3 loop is CASSPRNYGYTF. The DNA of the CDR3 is TGTGCCAGCTCACCGCGGAACTATGGCTACACCTTC.

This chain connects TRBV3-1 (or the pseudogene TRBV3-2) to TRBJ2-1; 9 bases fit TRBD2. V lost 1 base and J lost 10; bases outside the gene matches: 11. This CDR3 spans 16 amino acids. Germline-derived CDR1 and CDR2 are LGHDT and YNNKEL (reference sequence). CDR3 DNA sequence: TGTGCCAGCAGCCAAGGTGCGGGAGGGGGATTTGGCGAGCAGTTCTTC. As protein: CASSQGAGGGFGEQFF.

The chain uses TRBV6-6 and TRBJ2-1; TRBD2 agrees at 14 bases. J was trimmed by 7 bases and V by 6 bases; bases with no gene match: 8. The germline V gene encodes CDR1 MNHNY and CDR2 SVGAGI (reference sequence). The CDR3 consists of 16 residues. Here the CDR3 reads CASRLPGTSGSNEQFF. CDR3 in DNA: TGTGCCAGCAGACTCCCCGGGACTAGCGGGAGTAATGAGCAGTTCTTC.

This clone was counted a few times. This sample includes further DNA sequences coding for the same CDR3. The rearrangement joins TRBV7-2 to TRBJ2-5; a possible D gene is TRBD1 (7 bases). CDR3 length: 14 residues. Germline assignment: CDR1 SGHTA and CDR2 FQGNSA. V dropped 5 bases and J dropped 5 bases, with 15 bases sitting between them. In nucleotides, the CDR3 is TGTGCCAGCAGCCTGTCTTCAGGGGGGGAGACCCAGTACTTC. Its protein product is CASSLSSGGETQYF. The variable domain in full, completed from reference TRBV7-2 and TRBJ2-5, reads GAGVSQSPSNKVTEKGKDVELRCDPISGHTALYWYRQSLGQGLEFLIYFQGNSAPDKSGLPSDRFSAERTGGSVSTLTIQRTQQEDSAVYLCASSLSSGGETQYFGPGTRLLVL.

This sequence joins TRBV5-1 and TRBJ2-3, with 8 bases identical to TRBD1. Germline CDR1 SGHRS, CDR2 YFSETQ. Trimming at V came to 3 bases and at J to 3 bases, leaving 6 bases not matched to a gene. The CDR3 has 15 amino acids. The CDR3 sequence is CASSSGQGRTDTQYF. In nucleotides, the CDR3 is TGCGCCAGCAGCTCAGGACAGGGAAGAACAGATACGCAGTATTTT. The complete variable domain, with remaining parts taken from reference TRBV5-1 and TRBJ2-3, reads KAGVTQTPRYLIKTRGQQVTLSCSPISGHRSVSWYQQTPGQGLQFLFEYFSETQRNKGNFPGRFSGRQFSNSRSEMNVSTLELGDSALYLCASSSGQGRTDTQYFGPGTRLTVL.

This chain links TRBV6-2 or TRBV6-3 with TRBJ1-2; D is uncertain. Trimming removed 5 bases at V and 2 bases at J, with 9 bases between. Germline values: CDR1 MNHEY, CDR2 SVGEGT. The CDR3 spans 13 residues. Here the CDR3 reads CASSIDKNYGYTF. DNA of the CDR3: TGTGCCAGCAGTATCGACAAGAACTATGGCTACACCTTC.

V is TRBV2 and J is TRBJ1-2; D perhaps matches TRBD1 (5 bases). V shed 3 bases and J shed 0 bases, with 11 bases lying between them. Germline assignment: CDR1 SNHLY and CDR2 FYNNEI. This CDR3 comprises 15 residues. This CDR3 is CASSEEGPANYGYTF. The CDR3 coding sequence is TGTGCCAGCAGTGAGGAGGGGCCAGCTAACTATGGCTACACCTTC.

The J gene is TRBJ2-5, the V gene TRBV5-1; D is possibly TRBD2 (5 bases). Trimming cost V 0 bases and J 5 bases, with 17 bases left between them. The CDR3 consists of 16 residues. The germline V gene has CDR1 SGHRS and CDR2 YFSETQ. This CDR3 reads CASSLGFSDASETQYF. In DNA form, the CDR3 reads TGCGCCAGCAGCTTGGGGTTTAGCGACGCTTCGGAGACCCAGTACTTC.

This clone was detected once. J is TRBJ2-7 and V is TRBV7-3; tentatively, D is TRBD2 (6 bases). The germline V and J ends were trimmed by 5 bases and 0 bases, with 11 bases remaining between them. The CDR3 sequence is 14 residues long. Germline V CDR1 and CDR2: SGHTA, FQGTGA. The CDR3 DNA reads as TGTGCCAGCAGCCCTGGACTAAGCTCCTACGAGCAGTACTTC. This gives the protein CASSPGLSSYEQYF.